The next 27 T cell receptor beta chains were all read from a single sample in a study of cytomegalovirus exposure and HLA in healthy donors. The PCR employed 60 Vbeta primers together with 13 Jbeta primers. Sequencing was performed with immunoSEQ multiplex PCR; in TCRdb, only in-frame clones are kept and a portion is missing. The data contain about 180,000 clones, 75% to 90% of them singletons. Source material: PBMCs. The source is a girl aged 10-17 years in good health and CMV-seropositive.

The CDR3 loop reads CASSLTNEGVYGYTF. The CDR3 nucleotides are TGTGCCAGCAGTTTAACCAACGAGGGGGTCTATGGCTACACCTTC. V gene TRBV27 combines with J gene TRBJ1-2; a weak D match, TRBD1 (6 bases). The CDR3 is made up of 15 amino acids. Per germline, CDR1 MNHEY and CDR2 SMNVEV (reference sequence). V lost 2 bases and J lost 4, with 14 bases in between.

The sample holds one count of this clone. V is TRBV15 and J is TRBJ2-7, with D tentatively TRBD2 (5 bases). CDR1 is LNHNV and CDR2 is YYDKDF in the germline V gene (reference sequence). The V gene lost 0 bases and the J gene lost 4 bases, with 13 bases spanning the gap. This CDR3 is built from 15 residues. The CDR3 here is CATSRDKEVGYEQYF. CDR3 coding DNA: TGTGCCACCAGCAGAGATAAGGAGGTGGGGTACGAGCAGTACTTC.

The rearrangement joins TRBV30 to TRBJ1-1; 9 positions agree with TRBD1. Germline values: CDR1 GTSNPN, CDR2 SVGIG (reference sequence). The CDR3 covers 13 residues. Unmatched junction bases numbered 4, after V lost 7 bases and J lost 1 base. This chain's CDR3 is CASKGQGNTEAFF. CDR3 nucleotide sequence: TGTGCCTCTAAGGGACAGGGGAACACTGAAGCTTTCTTT.

The gene calls are TRBV6-5 and TRBJ2-7; 7 bases are a match to TRBD1. Germline CDR1 and CDR2: MNHEY and SVGAGI. With V trimmed by 6 bases and J by 3 bases, 5 bases remained unmatched. There are 13 residues in the CDR3. This chain's CDR3 is CASSPNRGYEQYF. The CDR3 region has the DNA TGTGCCAGCAGCCCAAACAGGGGCTACGAGCAGTACTTC.

The rearrangement uses TRBV6-5 and TRBJ1-2, with a tentative D call TRBD1 (6 bases). The CDR3 is 13 residues long. The ends were cut back, 2 bases at V and 2 bases at J, with 6 bases in the middle. Germline loops: CDR1 MNHEY, CDR2 SVGAGI. The CDR3 DNA sequence: TGTGCCAGCAGTTACGACAGGAACTATGGCTACACCTTC. Encoded protein: CASSYDRNYGYTF.

The V and J genes are TRBV9 and TRBJ2-3; 7 nucleotides match TRBD2. J was trimmed by 7 bases and V by 4 bases; bases with no gene match: 18. The CDR3 has 17 residues. Germline V gene data show CDR1 as SGDLS and CDR2 as YYNGEE. The CDR3 bases are TGTGCCAGCAGCCCACCGGGAGCGGGACCGCTTCTAAATACGCAGTATTTT. Residues: CASSPPGAGPLLNTQYF. The variable domain in full, with the rest retrieved from reference TRBV9 and TRBJ2-3, is DSGVTQTPKHLITATGQRVTLRCSPRSGDLSVYWYQQSLDQGLQFLIQYYNGEERAKGNILERFSAQQFPDLHSELNLSSLELGDSALYFCASSPPGAGPLLNTQYFGPGTRLTVL.

This chain joins TRBV15 and TRBJ2-7; maybe TRBD1 (6 bases). The germline CDR1 and CDR2 sequences are LNHNV and YYDKDF (reference sequence). Trimming cost V 0 bases and J 2 bases, with 20 bases left between them. The CDR3 is 18 residues long. CDR3 DNA: TGTGCCACCAGCAGAGATCAAACTTTGGACAGCCAACCCTACGAGCAGTACTTC. Residues: CATSRDQTLDSQPYEQYF.

The J gene is TRBJ1-5, the V gene TRBV5-8; perhaps TRBD1 as D (6 bases). This CDR3 has 16 residues. Trimming pared 7 bases from V and 5 bases from J, leaving 22 bases between. Per the germline V gene, CDR1 is SGHTS and CDR2 is YDEGEE. In DNA form, the CDR3 reads TGTGCCAGCGAAGCCCCTCTTGGACAGATGGATCAGCCCCAGCATTTT. This translates into CASEAPLGQMDQPQHF.

This clone has a handful of counts. The genes are TRBV6-5 and TRBJ2-1, with TRBD2 matching over 8 bases. V trimming: 8 bases; J trimming: 0 bases; junction bases outside the gene matches: 3. CDR3 size: 14 residues. Germline CDR1 is MNHEY and CDR2 is SVGAGI. The CDR3 nucleotides are TGTGCCAGCCGACGGGAGGGCTCCTACAATGAGCAGTTCTTC. Translated, it gives CASRREGSYNEQFF.

This sequence joins TRBV27 and TRBJ1-2, with D possibly TRBD1 on 5 matching bases. The CDR3 loop spans 13 amino acids. Germline CDR1 MNHEY, CDR2 SMNVEV (reference sequence). The V gene lost 6 bases and the J gene lost 4 bases, with 12 bases spanning the gap. The CDR3 reads CASRWGTGYGYTF. The CDR3 region has the DNA TGTGCCAGCAGATGGGGGACTGGCTATGGCTACACCTTC.

The gene calls are TRBV30 and TRBJ1-1; D unclear. With 0 bases removed from V and 6 bases from J, the gap between germline ends came to 8 bases. Germline assignment: CDR1 GTSNPN and CDR2 SVGIG (reference sequence). The CDR3 sequence is 12 residues long. CDR3 amino acids: CAWSVRGSEAFF. CDR3 nucleotides: TGTGCCTGGAGTGTACGGGGTTCTGAAGCTTTCTTT.

This chain uses TRBV29-1 with TRBJ1-2, with 9 positions matching TRBD1. V lost 1 base and J lost 2; bases outside the gene matches: 14. The CDR3 has 18 amino acids. CDR1 and CDR2 from the germline V gene are SQVTM and ANQGSEA. The CDR3 coding sequence is TGCAGCGTTGAAGCTTTATATCAGGAGACAGGGGGAAACTATGGCTACACCTTC. This gives the protein CSVEALYQETGGNYGYTF.

This clone was seen a single time. The chain employs TRBV2 and TRBJ2-3; TRBD2 aligns across 9 bases. This CDR3 is 14 amino acids long. Trimming took 5 bases from V and 11 from J; bases not matched to a gene: 11. Germline CDR1 is SNHLY and CDR2 is FYNNEI. The CDR3 sequence is CASSQREAVIRQYF. The CDR3 bases are TGTGCCAGCAGTCAGCGGGAGGCGGTTATACGGCAGTATTTT. The full variable domain, completed using reference TRBV2 and TRBJ2-3, is EPEVTQTPSHQVTQMGQEVILRCVPISNHLYFYWYRQILGQKVEFLVSFYNNEISEKSEIFDDQFSVERPDGSNFTLKIRSTKLEDSAMYFCASSQREAVIRQYFGPGTRLTVL.

This chain links TRBV27 with TRBJ2-1; a weak D match, TRBD2 (5 bases). The germline CDR1 and CDR2 sequences are MNHEY and SMNVEV (reference sequence). V dropped 6 bases and J dropped 2 bases, with 17 bases sitting between them. The CDR3 is 16 residues long. This CDR3 reads CASRREPSGTYNEQFF. CDR3 nucleotide sequence: TGTGCCAGCAGGAGGGAGCCGAGCGGTACCTACAATGAGCAGTTCTTC.

The chain couples TRBV18 to TRBJ2-2; 8 bases line up with TRBD1. Unmatched junction bases numbered 8, after V lost 4 bases and J lost 1 base. Germline V gene lookup returns CDR1 KGHSH and CDR2 LQKENI. The CDR3 extends over 17 amino acids. DNA of the CDR3: TGTGCCAGCTCACTGGACAGGGTTGCTATGAACACCGGGGAGCTGTTTTTT. It translates to CASSLDRVAMNTGELFF.

J is TRBJ1-1 and V is TRBV6-4; D unresolved. Looked up from germline, CDR1 is MRHNA and CDR2 is SNTAGT. The V end lost 1 base, the J end lost 0 bases, and 3 bases lay between the germline ends. This CDR3 has 13 amino acids. CDR3 protein: CASSDYMNTEAFF. DNA of the CDR3: TGTGCCAGCAGTGACTACATGAACACTGAAGCTTTCTTT.

The gene calls are TRBV29-1 and TRBJ2-2, with D tentatively TRBD2 (7 bases). Germline lookup yields CDR1 SQVTM and CDR2 ANQGSEA. V was pared by 2 bases and J by 7 bases, with 17 bases between. The CDR3 is 15 amino acids. This chain's CDR3 is CSVESRGSRGGELFF. CDR3 coding DNA: TGCAGCGTTGAATCTCGCGGGAGCAGGGGCGGGGAGCTGTTTTTT.

The rearrangement uses TRBV2 and TRBJ2-3; D unresolved. The CDR3 is made up of 11 amino acids. Trimming shortened V by 6 bases and J by 6 bases, and 7 bases separated the two germline ends. In germline, CDR1 is SNHLY, CDR2 FYNNEI. CDR3 loop: CASSLRDTQYF. The CDR3 DNA follows: TGTGCCAGCAGCCTCAGGGATACGCAGTATTTT.

The chain links TRBV18 to TRBJ2-7, with 7 positions matching TRBD2. From germline, CDR1 is KGHSH and CDR2 LQKENI. The CDR3 extends over 15 amino acids. V shed 3 bases, J shed 5 bases, and the junction held 10 bases outside the gene matches. The CDR3 bases are TGTGCCAGCTCACCCCGGGAGGCAGGGAATCACGAGCAGTACTTC. Translating gives CASSPREAGNHEQYF.

The CDR3 region is CASSRSGQGEKLFF. CDR3 in DNA: TGTGCCAGCAGTCGGAGCGGGCAGGGCGAAAAACTGTTTTTT. The chain uses TRBV28 and TRBJ1-4, with a possible D match to TRBD1 (5 bases). Germline CDR1 and CDR2: MDHEN and SYDVKM. Trimming took 5 bases from V and 8 from J, leaving 15 bases between them. This CDR3 spans 14 amino acids.

Details on this clone: Compared with germline, one end of the junction differs, possibly owing to a read error. V and J are TRBV7-7 and TRBJ2-1; maybe TRBD1 (5 bases). CDR3 length: 16 amino acids. Germline V CDR1 and CDR2: SSHAT, FNYEAQ (reference sequence). The CDR3 region is CASSPREQASYNEQFF. The CDR3 nucleotides are TGTGCTAGCAGCCCTCGAGAACAGGCTTCCTACAATGAGCAGTTCTTC.

The chain couples TRBV6-7 to TRBJ2-1; the D gene is possibly TRBD2 (6 bases). TRBV6-7 is an ORF for which the function is uncertain. Between the trimmed V and J ends, which lost 6 bases and 10 bases, there was a span of 34 bases. The CDR3 runs 19 residues. The CDR3, as DNA: TGTGCCAGCAGGTCCGGGACCCTTCCAAGGGACTCTCCTCTTCGGGAGCAGTTCTTC. Amino acids: CASRSGTLPRDSPLREQFF.

There are a few counts of this clone. V gene TRBV6-1 combines with J gene TRBJ2-1; 14 nucleotides match TRBD2. Germline trimming cut 8 bases from V and 9 bases from J; bases unmatched to any gene: 9. There are 15 residues in the CDR3. In germline, CDR1 is MNHNS, CDR2 SASEGT. CDR3 sequence: CASFPGTSGRVEQFF. The CDR3 DNA reads as TGTGCCAGCTTTCCCGGGACTAGCGGGAGAGTTGAGCAGTTCTTC.

This clone was observed a handful of times. The V and J genes are TRBV5-4 and TRBJ1-6; D is unresolved. Germline V gene data show CDR1 as SGHNT and CDR2 as YYREEE (reference sequence). The CDR3 sequence is 16 residues long. Deletions cut 2 bases from V and 0 bases from J, with 9 bases between. The DNA for the CDR3 is TGTGCCAGCAGCTTAAGTCTAATCTCCTATAATTCACCCCTCCACTTT. Its protein is CASSLSLISYNSPLHF.

This clone has a handful of counts. V gene TRBV7-3 combines with J gene TRBJ1-1; maybe TRBD1 (6 bases). This CDR3 contains 14 residues. Germline loops: CDR1 SGHTA, CDR2 FQGTGA. V was trimmed by 6 bases and J by 3 bases, leaving 14 bases between them. The CDR3 nucleotides are TGTGCCAGCAGTACCGACAGGTCCGACACTGAAGCTTTCTTT. This gives the protein CASSTDRSDTEAFF.

The chain combines TRBV28 with TRBJ1-2, with 8 bases lining up with TRBD1. The CDR3 length is 17 residues. Per germline, CDR1 MDHEN and CDR2 SYDVKM. With 6 bases clipped from V and 6 bases from J, the junction kept 18 bases outside the gene matches. DNA for the CDR3: TGTGCCAGCAGCCCCTCCGGGACAGGATTCTTTAAGGATGGCTACACCTTC. This translates into CASSPSGTGFFKDGYTF.

Concerning this clone: The junction departs from the called germline gene at one end, perhaps through a read error. This rearrangement joins TRBV11-2 to TRBJ2-4; 13 nucleotides align to TRBD2. Germline V gives CDR1 SGHAT, CDR2 FQNNGV. CDR3 length: 16 residues. The DNA of the CDR3 is TGTGCCAGCAGAGTATCAAGACTAGCGGGAGGTGTCCTTGCGAGCTTC. Amino acids: CASRVSRLAGGVLASF.